This TCR beta chain was sequenced in a study of blood T cell repertoires in COVID-19. This table comes from immunoSEQ multiplex PCR, and its TCRdb copy is limited to in-frame clones, with some not included. Among some 150,000 clones listed, approximately 83% were seen once. There are 13 residues in the CDR3. The ends were cut back, 2 bases at V and 8 bases at J, with 9 bases in the middle. The germline CDR1 and CDR2 sequences are MNHNS and SASEGT. This clone was seen a single time. This clonotype originated in a woman aged 60-75 years with acute or convalescent COVID-19. The V and J genes are TRBV6-1 and TRBJ1-4, with D unresolved. Sequencing used peripheral blood. As DNA, the CDR3 is TGTGCCAGCAGTGAATTTACTTTGGAAAAACTGTTTTTT. The encoded protein is CASSEFTLEKLFF.